This record concerns one T cell receptor (beta chain) sequence. Its antigen is as yet unknown. These data belong to a study of shared clonotypes between healthy human individuals. The CDR3 loop spans 16 amino acids. Germline V CDR1 and CDR2: MNHEY, SMNVEV (reference sequence). V shed 6 bases and J shed 4 bases, with 16 bases lying between them. Study-level points and caveats: Relative to clonotypes present in all four donors, those not shared had lower generation probabilities.

Profiled with immunoSEQ multiplex PCR; TCRdb holds only in-frame clones, not every one. The sample holds approximately 640,000 clones, roughly 88% seen once. Sample: memory CD8+ T cells from PBMCs. Regarding subset: CD45RO+ cells pooled with CCR7-negative TemRA cells. The TCR was taken from a man between 18 and 29 years old in good health. Some clones in this sample may be carry-over from other donors' samples. The chain employs TRBV27 and TRBJ2-6; no clear D gene. The CDR3 DNA reads as TGTGCCAGCAGCGAATTAATTTTGGCGGGGGCCAACGTCCTGACTTTC. Protein: CASSELILAGANVLTF.